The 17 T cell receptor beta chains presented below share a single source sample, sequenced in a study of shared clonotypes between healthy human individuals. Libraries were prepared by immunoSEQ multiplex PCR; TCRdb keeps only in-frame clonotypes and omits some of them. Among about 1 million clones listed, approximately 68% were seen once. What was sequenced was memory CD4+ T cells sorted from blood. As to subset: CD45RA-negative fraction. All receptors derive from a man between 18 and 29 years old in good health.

CDR3 bases: TGCGCCAGCAGCCAACCGGGACAGGGCAGGAGTACCTACGAGCAGTACTTC. This sequence encodes CASSQPGQGRSTYEQYF. V is TRBV4-1 and J is TRBJ2-7, with TRBD1 matching 9 bases. The germline CDR1 and CDR2 sequences are MGHRA and YSYEKL. V gave up 2 bases and J gave up 2 bases; unmatched junction bases: 10. CDR3 length equals 17 residues.

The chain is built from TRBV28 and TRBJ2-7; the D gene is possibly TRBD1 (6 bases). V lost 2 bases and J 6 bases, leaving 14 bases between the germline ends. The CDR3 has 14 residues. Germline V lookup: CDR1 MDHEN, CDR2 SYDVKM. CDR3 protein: CASSLIEQGLEQYF. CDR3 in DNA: TGTGCCAGCAGTTTAATTGAACAGGGTCTCGAGCAGTACTTC. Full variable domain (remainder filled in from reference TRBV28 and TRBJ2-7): DVKVTQSSRYLVKRTGEKVFLECVQDMDHENMFWYRQDPGLGLRLIYFSYDVKMKEKGDIPEGYSVSREKKERFSLILESASTNQTSMYLCASSLIEQGLEQYFGPGTRLTVT.

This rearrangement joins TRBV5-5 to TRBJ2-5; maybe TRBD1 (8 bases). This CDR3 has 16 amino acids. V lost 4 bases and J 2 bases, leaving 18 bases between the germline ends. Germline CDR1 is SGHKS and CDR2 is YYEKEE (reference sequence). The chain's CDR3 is CASSSGTGFYQETQYF. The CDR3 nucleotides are TGTGCCAGCAGCAGCGGGACAGGTTTTTATCAAGAGACCCAGTACTTC.

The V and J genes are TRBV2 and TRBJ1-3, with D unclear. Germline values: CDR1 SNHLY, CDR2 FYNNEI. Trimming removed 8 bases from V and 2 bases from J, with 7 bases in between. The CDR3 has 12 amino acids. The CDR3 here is CASSPTGNTIYF. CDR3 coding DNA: TGTGCCAGCTCGCCCACTGGAAACACCATATATTTT.

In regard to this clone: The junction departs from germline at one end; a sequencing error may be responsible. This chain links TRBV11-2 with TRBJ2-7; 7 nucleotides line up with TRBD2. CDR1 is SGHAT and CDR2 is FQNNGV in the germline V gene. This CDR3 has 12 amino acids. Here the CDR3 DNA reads TGTGCCAGCACCTTGGGCGGGGGAGCGGTGCGGTTC. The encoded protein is CASTLGGGAVRF. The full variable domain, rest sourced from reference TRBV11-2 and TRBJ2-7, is EAGVAQSPRYKIIEKRQSVAFWCNPISGHATLYWYQQILGQGPKLLIQFQNNGVVDDSQLPKDRFSAERLKGVDSTLKIQPAKLEDSAVYLCASTLGGGAVRFGPGTRLTVT.

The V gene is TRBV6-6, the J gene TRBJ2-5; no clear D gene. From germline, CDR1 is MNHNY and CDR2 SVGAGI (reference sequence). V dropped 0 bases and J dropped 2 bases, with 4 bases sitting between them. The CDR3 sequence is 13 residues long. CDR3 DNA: TGTGCCAGCAGTTACTCCAGGCAAGAGACCCAGTACTTC. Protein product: CASSYSRQETQYF.

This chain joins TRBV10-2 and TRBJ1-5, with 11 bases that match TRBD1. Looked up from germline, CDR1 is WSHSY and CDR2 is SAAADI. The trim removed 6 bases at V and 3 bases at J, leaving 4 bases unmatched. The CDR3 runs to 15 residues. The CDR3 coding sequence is TGCGCCAGCAGCCGGACAGGGGGCATCAATCAGCCCCAGCATTTT. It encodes CASSRTGGINQPQHF.

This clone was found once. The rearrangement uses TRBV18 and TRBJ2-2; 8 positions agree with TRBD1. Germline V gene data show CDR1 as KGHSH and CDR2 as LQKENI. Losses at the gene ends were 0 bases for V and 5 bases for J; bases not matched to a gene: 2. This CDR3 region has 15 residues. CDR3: CASSPPGQATGELFF. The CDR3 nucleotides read TGTGCCAGCTCACCACCGGGACAGGCGACCGGGGAGCTGTTTTTT.

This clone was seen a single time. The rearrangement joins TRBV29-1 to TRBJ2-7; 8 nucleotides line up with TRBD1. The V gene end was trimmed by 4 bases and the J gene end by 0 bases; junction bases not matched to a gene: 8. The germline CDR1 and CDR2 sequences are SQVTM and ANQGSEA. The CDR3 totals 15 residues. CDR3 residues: CSVVRRDRSSYEQYF. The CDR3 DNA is TGCAGCGTTGTACGTAGGGACAGGAGCTCCTACGAGCAGTACTTC.

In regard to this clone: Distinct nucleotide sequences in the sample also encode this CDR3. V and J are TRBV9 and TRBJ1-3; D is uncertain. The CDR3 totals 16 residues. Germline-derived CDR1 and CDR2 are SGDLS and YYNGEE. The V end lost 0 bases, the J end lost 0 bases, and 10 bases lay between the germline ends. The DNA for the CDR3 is TGTGCCAGCAGCGTAGGAGGCGGTAGCTCTGGAAACACCATATATTTT. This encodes CASSVGGGSSGNTIYF.

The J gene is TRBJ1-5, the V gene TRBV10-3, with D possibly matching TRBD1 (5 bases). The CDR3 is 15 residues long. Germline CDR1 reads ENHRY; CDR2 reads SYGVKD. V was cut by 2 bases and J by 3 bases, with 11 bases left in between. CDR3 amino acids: CAISEDGTPNQPQHF. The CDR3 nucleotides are TGTGCCATCAGTGAGGACGGGACGCCCAATCAGCCCCAGCATTTT.

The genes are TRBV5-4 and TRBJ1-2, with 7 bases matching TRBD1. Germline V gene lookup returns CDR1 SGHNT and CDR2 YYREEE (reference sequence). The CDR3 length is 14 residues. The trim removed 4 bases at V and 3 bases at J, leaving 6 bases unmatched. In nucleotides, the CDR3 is TGTGCCAGCAGCCCTCCGACAGGGCACTATGGCTACACCTTC. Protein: CASSPPTGHYGYTF.

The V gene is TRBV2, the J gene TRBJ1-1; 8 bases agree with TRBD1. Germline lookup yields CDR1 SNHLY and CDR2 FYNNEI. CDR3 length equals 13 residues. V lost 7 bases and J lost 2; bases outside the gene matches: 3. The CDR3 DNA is TGTGCCAGCACAGGGGGCCTTAACACTGAAGCTTTCTTT. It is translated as CASTGGLNTEAFF.

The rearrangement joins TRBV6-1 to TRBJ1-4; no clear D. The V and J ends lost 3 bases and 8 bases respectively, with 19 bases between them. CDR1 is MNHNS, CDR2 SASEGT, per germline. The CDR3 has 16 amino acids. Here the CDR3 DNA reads TGTGCCAGCAGTGACCCCTACGGGTCCGGGAGAGAAAAACTGTTTTTT. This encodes CASSDPYGSGREKLFF.

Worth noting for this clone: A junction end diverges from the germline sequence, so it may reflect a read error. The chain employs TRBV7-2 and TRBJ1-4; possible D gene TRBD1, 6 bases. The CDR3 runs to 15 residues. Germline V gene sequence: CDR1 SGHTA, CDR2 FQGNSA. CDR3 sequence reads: CASRLGGVSNEKLFF. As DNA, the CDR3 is TGTGCCAGCAGATTAGGGGGGGTGTCTAATGAAAAACTGTTTTTT.

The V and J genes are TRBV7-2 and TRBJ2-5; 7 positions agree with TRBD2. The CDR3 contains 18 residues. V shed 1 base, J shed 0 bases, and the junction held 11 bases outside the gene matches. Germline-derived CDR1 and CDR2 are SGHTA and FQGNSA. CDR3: CASSLVGRVSGYQETQYF. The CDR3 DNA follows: TGTGCCAGCAGCTTAGTGGGGCGGGTTAGCGGGTACCAAGAGACCCAGTACTTC.

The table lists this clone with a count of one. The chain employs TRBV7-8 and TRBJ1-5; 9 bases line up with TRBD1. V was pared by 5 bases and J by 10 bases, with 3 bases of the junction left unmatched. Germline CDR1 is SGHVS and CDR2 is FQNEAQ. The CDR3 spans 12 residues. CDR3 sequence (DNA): TGTGCCAGCAGCCTGGACAGGGGCCCCCAGCATTTT. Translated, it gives CASSLDRGPQHF.